This TCR beta chain comes out of a study of blood T cell repertoires in COVID-19. Germline V lookup: CDR1 MNHEY, CDR2 SVGEGT. V lost 4 bases to trimming and J lost 11 bases; unmatched junction nucleotides: 11. The CDR3 totals 14 residues. Enrollees, about 18 to 89 years old, lived in some 24 US areas. Two negative PCRs, clearance, or symptom resolution characterized the recovered Cohort 3 donors. Authors' data handling: Amplified reference gene primers provided the basis for estimating nucleated cell counts. Profiled with immunoSEQ multiplex PCR; TCRdb holds only in-frame clones, not every one. The V and J calls and clone size were taken over from that table, and D and trimming were inferred from the DNA. The sample lists 150,000 to 200,000 clones, approximately 80% occurring once.

This clonotype originated in a man over 45 who had recovered from COVID-19. The sample was PBMCs or T cells enriched from blood (not recorded which). The chain couples TRBV6-2 or TRBV6-3 to TRBJ2-7, with 10 positions matching TRBD2. The CDR3 bases are TGTGCCAGCAGTTCGACTAGCGGGTCCCCTCCGGAGTACTTC. This gives the protein CASSSTSGSPPEYF.